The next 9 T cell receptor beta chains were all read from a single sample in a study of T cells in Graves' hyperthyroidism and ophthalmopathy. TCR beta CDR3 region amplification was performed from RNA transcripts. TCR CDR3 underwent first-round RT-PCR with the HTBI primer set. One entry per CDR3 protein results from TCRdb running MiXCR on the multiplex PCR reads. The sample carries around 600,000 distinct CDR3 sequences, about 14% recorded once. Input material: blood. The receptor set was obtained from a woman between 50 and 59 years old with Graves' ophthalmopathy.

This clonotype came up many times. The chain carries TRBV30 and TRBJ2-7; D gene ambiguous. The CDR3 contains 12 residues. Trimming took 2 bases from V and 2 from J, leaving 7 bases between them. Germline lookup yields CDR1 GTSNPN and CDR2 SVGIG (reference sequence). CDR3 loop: CAWSPNTYEQYF. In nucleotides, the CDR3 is TGTGCCTGGAGTCCGAATACCTACGAGCAGTACTTC.

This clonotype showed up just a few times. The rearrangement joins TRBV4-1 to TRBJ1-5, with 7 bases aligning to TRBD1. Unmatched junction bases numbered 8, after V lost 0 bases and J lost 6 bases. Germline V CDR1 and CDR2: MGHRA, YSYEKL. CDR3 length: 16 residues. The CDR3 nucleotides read TGCGCCAGCAGCCAAGAGAAAGACAGGGAACGTCAGCCCCAGCATTTT. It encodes CASSQEKDRERQPQHF.

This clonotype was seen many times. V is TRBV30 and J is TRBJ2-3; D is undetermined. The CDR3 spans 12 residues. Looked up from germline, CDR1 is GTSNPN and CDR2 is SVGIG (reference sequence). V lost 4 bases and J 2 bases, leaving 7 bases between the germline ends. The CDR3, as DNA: TGTGCCTGGATGGTGGACACAGATACGCAGTATTTT. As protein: CAWMVDTDTQYF.

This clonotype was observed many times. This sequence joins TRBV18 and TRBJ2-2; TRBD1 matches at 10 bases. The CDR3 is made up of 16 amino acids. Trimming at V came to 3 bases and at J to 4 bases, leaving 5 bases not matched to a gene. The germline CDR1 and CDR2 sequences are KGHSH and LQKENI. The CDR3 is CASSPGQGLSTGELFF. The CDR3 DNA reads TGTGCCAGCTCACCGGGACAGGGGTTGAGCACCGGGGAGCTGTTTTTT.

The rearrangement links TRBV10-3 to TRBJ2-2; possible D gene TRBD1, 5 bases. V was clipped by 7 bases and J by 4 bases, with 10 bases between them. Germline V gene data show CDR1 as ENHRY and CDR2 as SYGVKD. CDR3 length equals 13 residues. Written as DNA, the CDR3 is TGTGCCATCAACCGACAGAGCACCGGGGAGCTGTTTTTT. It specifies CAINRQSTGELFF.

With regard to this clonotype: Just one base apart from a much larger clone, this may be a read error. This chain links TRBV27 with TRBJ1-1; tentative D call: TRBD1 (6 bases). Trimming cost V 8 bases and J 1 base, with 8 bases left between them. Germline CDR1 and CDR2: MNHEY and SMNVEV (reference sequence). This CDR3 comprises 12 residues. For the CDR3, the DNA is TGTGCCAGCGGGACATCGAACACTGAAGCTTTCTTT. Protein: CASGTSNTEAFF.

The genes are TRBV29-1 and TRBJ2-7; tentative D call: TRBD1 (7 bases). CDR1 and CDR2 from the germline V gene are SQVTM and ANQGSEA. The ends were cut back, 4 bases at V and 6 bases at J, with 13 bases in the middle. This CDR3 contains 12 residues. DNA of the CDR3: TGCAGCGTTGCGGAGGGGGCGGGCGAGCAGTACTTC. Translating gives CSVAEGAGEQYF.

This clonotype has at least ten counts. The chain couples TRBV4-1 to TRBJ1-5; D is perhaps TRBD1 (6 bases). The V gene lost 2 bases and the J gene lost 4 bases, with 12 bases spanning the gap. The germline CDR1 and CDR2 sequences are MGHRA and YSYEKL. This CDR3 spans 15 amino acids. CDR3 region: CASSQPFTGNQPQHF. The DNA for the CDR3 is TGCGCCAGCAGCCAACCATTTACAGGGAATCAGCCCCAGCATTTT.

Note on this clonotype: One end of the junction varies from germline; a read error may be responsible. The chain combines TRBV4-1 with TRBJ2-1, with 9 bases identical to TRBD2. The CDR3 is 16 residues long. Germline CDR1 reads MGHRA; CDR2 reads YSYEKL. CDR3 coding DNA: TGCGCCAGCATCCAAAACCCTGGACTAGCGAACAATGAGCAGTTCTTC. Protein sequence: CASIQNPGLANNEQFF.